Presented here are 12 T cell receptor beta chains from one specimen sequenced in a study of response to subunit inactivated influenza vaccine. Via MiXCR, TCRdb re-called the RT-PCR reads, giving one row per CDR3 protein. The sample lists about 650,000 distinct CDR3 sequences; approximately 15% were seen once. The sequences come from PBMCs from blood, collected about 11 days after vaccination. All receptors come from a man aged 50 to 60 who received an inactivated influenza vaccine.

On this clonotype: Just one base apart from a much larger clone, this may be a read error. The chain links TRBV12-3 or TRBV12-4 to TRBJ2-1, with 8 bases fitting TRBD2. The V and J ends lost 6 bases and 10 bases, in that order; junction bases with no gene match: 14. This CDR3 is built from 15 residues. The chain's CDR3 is CASSLSGSGEQEQFF. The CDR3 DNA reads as TGTGCCAGCAGCCTCTCCGGTAGCGGGGAGCAGGAGCAGTTCTTC.

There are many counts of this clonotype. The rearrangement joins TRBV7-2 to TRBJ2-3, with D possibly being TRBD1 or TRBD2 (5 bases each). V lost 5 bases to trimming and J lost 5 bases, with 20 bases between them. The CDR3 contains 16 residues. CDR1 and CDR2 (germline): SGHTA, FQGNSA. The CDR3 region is CASSNEGTEFRDTQYF. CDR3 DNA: TGTGCCAGCAGCAATGAGGGGACGGAGTTTAGAGATACGCAGTATTTT.

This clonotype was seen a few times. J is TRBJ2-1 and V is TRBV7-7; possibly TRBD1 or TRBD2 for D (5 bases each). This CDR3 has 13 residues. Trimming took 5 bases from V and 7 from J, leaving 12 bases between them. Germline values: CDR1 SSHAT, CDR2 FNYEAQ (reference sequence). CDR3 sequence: CASSPGGINEQFF. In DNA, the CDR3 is TGTGCCAGCAGCCCTGGGGGTATTAATGAGCAGTTCTTC. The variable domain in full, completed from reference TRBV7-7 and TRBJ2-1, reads GAGVSQSPRYKVTKRGQDVTLRCDPISSHATLYWYQQALGQGPEFLTYFNYEAQPDKSGLPSDRFSAERPEGSISTLTIQRTEQRDSAMYRCASSPGGINEQFFGPGTRLTVL.

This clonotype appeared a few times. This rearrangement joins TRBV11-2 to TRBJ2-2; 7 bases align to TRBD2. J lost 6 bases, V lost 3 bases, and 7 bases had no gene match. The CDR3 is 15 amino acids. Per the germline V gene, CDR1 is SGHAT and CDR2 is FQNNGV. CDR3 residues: CASSLGGRGSGELFF. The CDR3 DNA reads TGTGCCAGCAGCTTGGGCGGGAGAGGATCCGGGGAGCTGTTTTTT.

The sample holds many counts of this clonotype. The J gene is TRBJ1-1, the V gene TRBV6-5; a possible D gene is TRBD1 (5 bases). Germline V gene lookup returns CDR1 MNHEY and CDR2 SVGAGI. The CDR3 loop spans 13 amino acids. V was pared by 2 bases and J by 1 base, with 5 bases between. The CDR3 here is CASSYGQNTEAFF. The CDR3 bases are TGTGCCAGCAGTTACGGACAGAACACTGAAGCTTTCTTT.

CDR3 amino acids: CASSFGDGNQPQHF. CDR3 sequence (DNA): TGTGCCAGCAGTTTCGGGGATGGCAATCAGCCCCAGCATTTT. The rearrangement links TRBV12-3 or TRBV12-4 to TRBJ1-5; D not resolved. The CDR3 length is 14 residues. The V and J ends lost 3 bases and 2 bases respectively, with 8 bases between them.

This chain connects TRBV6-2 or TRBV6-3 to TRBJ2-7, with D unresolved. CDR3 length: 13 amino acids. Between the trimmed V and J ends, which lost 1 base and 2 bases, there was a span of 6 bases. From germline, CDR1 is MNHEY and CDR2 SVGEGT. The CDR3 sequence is CASSYFLTYEQYF. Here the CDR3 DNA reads TGTGCCAGCAGTTACTTTCTCACCTACGAGCAGTACTTC.

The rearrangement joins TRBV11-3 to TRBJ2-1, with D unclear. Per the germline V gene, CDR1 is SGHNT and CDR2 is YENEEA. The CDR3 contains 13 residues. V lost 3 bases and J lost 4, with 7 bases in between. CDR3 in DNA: TGTGCCAGCAGCTTCGCCAGGTACAATGAGCAGTTCTTC. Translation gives CASSFARYNEQFF.

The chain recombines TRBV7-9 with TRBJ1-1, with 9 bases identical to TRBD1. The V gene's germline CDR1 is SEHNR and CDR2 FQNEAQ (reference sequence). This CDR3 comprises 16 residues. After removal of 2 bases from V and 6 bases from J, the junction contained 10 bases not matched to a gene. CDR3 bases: TGTGCCAGCAGCTTACTTGCAGGACAGGGGAGCGCTGAAGCTTTCTTT. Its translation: CASSLLAGQGSAEAFF.

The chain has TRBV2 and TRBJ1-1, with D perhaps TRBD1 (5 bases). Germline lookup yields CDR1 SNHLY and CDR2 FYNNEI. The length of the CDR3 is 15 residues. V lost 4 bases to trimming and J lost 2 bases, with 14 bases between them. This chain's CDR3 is CASSAGPTLNTEAFF. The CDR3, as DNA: TGTGCCAGCAGTGCGGGACCGACACTAAACACTGAAGCTTTCTTT.

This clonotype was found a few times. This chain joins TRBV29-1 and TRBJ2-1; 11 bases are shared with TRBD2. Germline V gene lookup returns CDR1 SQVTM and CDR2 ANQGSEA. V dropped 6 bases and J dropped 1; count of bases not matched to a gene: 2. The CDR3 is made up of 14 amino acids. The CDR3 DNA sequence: TGCAGCGTCATAGCGGGAGGGTCCTACAATGAGCAGTTCTTC. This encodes CSVIAGGSYNEQFF.

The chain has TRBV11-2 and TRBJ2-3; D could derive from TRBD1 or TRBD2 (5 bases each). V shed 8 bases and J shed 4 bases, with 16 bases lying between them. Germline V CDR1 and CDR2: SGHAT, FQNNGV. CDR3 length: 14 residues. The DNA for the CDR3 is TGTGCCAGCCGGACTCTTAGGGGATCAGATACGCAGTATTTT. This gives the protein CASRTLRGSDTQYF.